This T cell receptor beta chain was documented in a study of blood T cell repertoires in COVID-19. Across the whole study: Collection of acute and convalescent COVID-19 samples took place in the United States, Italy and Spain. PBMCs, B-cell-depleted T cells, or T cells were the source of the cDNA or gDNA that made up the material.

Original processing notes: Amplifying reference gene primers gave estimates of nucleated cell counts. Sequencing was performed with immunoSEQ multiplex PCR; in TCRdb, only in-frame clones are kept and a portion is missing. V and J calls and clone size are copied from that table; D and trimming were computed from the DNA. This sample carries approximately 200,000 clones, more than 85% of them seen once, and the ten largest clones take 1.9%. Trimming removed 6 bases at V and 3 bases at J, with 12 bases between. CDR1 and CDR2 (germline): MNHEY, SVGAGI. This CDR3 has 14 residues. Sequencing used peripheral blood. This receptor was identified in a man aged 40-49 years with active or convalescent COVID-19. V and J are TRBV6-5 and TRBJ1-5; D may be TRBD1 (6 bases). Here the CDR3 reads CASSRGGLNQPQHF. The CDR3 DNA reads TGTGCCAGCAGCCGGGGGGGGCTCAATCAGCCCCAGCATTTT.